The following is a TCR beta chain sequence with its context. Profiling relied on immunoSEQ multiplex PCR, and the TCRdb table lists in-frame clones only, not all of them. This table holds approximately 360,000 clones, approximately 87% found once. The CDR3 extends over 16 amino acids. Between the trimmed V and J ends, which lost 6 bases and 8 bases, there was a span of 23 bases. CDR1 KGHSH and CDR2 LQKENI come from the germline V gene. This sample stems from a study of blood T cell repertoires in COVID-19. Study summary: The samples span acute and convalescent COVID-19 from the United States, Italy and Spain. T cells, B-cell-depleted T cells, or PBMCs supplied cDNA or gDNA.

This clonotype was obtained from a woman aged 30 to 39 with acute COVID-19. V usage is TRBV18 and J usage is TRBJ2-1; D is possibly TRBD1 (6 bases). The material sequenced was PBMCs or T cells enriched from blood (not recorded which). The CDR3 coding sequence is TGTGCCAGCTCGGCCCGGGTTTTAATTTCAGGGGATGAGCAGTTCTTC. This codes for CASSARVLISGDEQFF.